This record covers a single T cell receptor beta chain. The repertoire was sequenced with immunoSEQ multiplex PCR; TCRdb's copy has only in-frame clones and lacks some. This table has 200,000 to 300,000 clones, over 75% appearing once. This record belongs to a study of blood T cell repertoires in COVID-19. This sequence originates from a man in his thirties or forties who had recovered from COVID-19. The sample consisted of peripheral blood.

CDR3 residues: CASSFQVGETQYF. The CDR3 nucleotides are TGTGCCAGCAGTTTTCAGGTCGGAGAGACCCAGTACTTC. The V and J genes are TRBV28 and TRBJ2-5; no firm D call. Trimming removed 3 bases from V and 4 bases from J, with 9 bases in between. Looked up from germline, CDR1 is MDHEN and CDR2 is SYDVKM. This CDR3 has 13 residues.